These 29 T cell receptor beta chains were all obtained from the same sample, sequenced in a study of shared clonotypes between healthy human individuals. Some clones are missing from TCRdb's copy, which holds only in-frame ones; the method was immunoSEQ multiplex PCR. The sample includes some 1,100,000 clones, more than 75% of them seen just once. What was sequenced was memory CD4+ T cells from PBMCs. Subset of the sample: CD45RA-negative fraction. Source of these receptors: a man between 18 and 35 years old in good health. Some clones in this sample may be carry-over from other donors' samples.

V usage is TRBV30 and J usage is TRBJ2-7, with D unclear. Germline V gene lookup returns CDR1 GTSNPN and CDR2 SVGIG (reference sequence). V lost 1 base and J 5 bases, leaving 6 bases between the germline ends. The CDR3 spans 11 residues. The CDR3 here is CAWSEVHEQYF. Here the CDR3 DNA reads TGTGCCTGGAGTGAGGTCCACGAGCAGTACTTC. Together with reference TRBV30 and TRBJ2-7, the CDR3 gives the full variable domain: SQTIHQWPATLVQPVGSPLSLECTVEGTSNPNLYWYRQAAGRGLQLLFYSVGIGQISSEVPQNLSASRPQDRQFILSSKKLLLSDSGFYLCAWSEVHEQYFGPGTRLTVT.

This chain uses TRBV18 with TRBJ1-2, with no clear D. This CDR3 comprises 14 residues. The germline V and J ends were trimmed by 2 bases and 7 bases, with 14 bases remaining between them. Germline V gene sequence: CDR1 KGHSH, CDR2 LQKENI. CDR3 DNA: TGTGCCAGCTCACCATTAACCGGCGCAACTGGCTACACCTTC. This encodes CASSPLTGATGYTF.

This clone was recorded a few times. The chain links TRBV5-4 to TRBJ2-3; D is ambiguous. This CDR3 is built from 16 residues. Trimming shortened V by 1 base and J by 3 bases, and 15 bases separated the two germline ends. From germline, CDR1 is SGHNT and CDR2 YYREEE (reference sequence). In DNA form, the CDR3 reads TGTGCCAGCAGCTTGCCCCGGACGAGGTCGACAGATACGCAGTATTTT. Translated: CASSLPRTRSTDTQYF.

The genes are TRBV13 and TRBJ2-7, with D unresolved. Germline values: CDR1 PRHDT, CDR2 FYEKMQ (reference sequence). This CDR3 is 14 amino acids long. Trimming removed 1 base from V and 2 bases from J, with 9 bases in between. As DNA, the CDR3 is TGTGCCAGCAGCTTAGAGGGATTGGCCTACGAGCAGTACTTC. It is translated as CASSLEGLAYEQYF. Supplemented by reference TRBV13 and TRBJ2-7, the full variable domain reads AAGVIQSPRHLIKEKRETATLKCYPIPRHDTVYWYQQGPGQDPQFLISFYEKMQSDKGSIPDRFSAQQFSDYHSELNMSSLELGDSALYFCASSLEGLAYEQYFGPGTRLTVT.

V is TRBV19 and J is TRBJ2-7; D is uncertain. The V and J ends lost 3 bases and 3 bases respectively, with 12 bases between them. Germline CDR1 LNHDA, CDR2 SQIVND (reference sequence). The CDR3 runs 14 residues. CDR3 region: CASSMNAAIYEQYF. In nucleotides, the CDR3 is TGTGCCAGTAGTATGAATGCGGCCATCTACGAGCAGTACTTC.

J is TRBJ1-4 and V is TRBV5-1; D remains unclear. This CDR3 is built from 14 residues. The germline gives CDR1 SGHRS, CDR2 YFSETQ. Trimming took 4 bases from V and 5 from J, leaving 12 bases between them. CDR3 sequence reads: CASSPRAHNEKLFF. DNA of the CDR3: TGCGCCAGCAGCCCCCGGGCCCACAATGAAAAACTGTTTTTT. Drawing the rest from reference TRBV5-1 and TRBJ1-4, the complete variable domain is KAGVTQTPRYLIKTRGQQVTLSCSPISGHRSVSWYQQTPGQGLQFLFEYFSETQRNKGNFPGRFSGRQFSNSRSEMNVSTLELGDSALYLCASSPRAHNEKLFFGSGTQLSVL.

The rearrangement links TRBV5-1 to TRBJ2-2; weak D call: TRBD1 (5 bases). The CDR3 covers 15 residues. The germline gives CDR1 SGHRS, CDR2 YFSETQ. Between the trimmed V and J ends, which lost 5 bases and 1 base, there was a span of 12 bases. The CDR3, as DNA: TGCGCCAGCAGTTTCGACAGCCAGAACACCGGGGAGCTGTTTTTT. It codes for CASSFDSQNTGELFF.

The V call is TRBV11-2, the J call TRBJ2-1; no clear D gene. Germline CDR1 SGHAT, CDR2 FQNNGV. Trimming stripped 2 bases from V and 3 bases from J, with 11 bases between. The CDR3 consists of 15 residues. This chain's CDR3 is CASSLNPLNYNEQFF. CDR3 nucleotides: TGTGCCAGCAGCTTAAACCCTCTAAACTACAATGAGCAGTTCTTC. Together with reference TRBV11-2 and TRBJ2-1, the CDR3 gives the full variable domain: EAGVAQSPRYKIIEKRQSVAFWCNPISGHATLYWYQQILGQGPKLLIQFQNNGVVDDSQLPKDRFSAERLKGVDSTLKIQPAKLEDSAVYLCASSLNPLNYNEQFFGPGTRLTVL.

A single count supports this clone. The rearrangement joins TRBV9 to TRBJ2-1; 8 bases line up with TRBD2. CDR3 length: 15 amino acids. Germline CDR1 is SGDLS and CDR2 is YYNGEE. J lost 3 bases, V lost 2 bases, and 4 bases had no gene match. The DNA for the CDR3 is TGTGCCAGCAGCGTTAGCGGGGTTAGCTACAATGAGCAGTTCTTC. Protein: CASSVSGVSYNEQFF.

The chain carries TRBV7-2 and TRBJ2-1; TRBD2 matches at 8 bases. Germline trimming cut 1 base from V and 13 bases from J; bases unmatched to any gene: 12. Germline lookup yields CDR1 SGHTA and CDR2 FQGNSA. The CDR3 is 15 amino acids. The CDR3 region has the DNA TGTGCCAGCAGCTTAGATTCCGGCGGGAGGTTTTTCCAGTTCTTC. Protein product: CASSLDSGGRFFQFF.

This clone was counted once. J is TRBJ1-4 and V is TRBV27; D is perhaps TRBD1 (5 bases). The CDR3 length is 16 residues. The germline V gene has CDR1 MNHEY and CDR2 SMNVEV (reference sequence). Trimming removed 3 bases at V and 0 bases at J, with 11 bases between. The CDR3 DNA reads as TGTGCCAGCAGTTTCGGCGGGGCCGCAACTAATGAAAAACTGTTTTTT. As protein: CASSFGGAATNEKLFF.

The chain carries TRBV6-1 and TRBJ2-5, with unresolved D. Germline CDR1 reads MNHNS; CDR2 reads SASEGT. This CDR3 comprises 12 residues. V lost 6 bases and J 5 bases, leaving 10 bases between the germline ends. CDR3 residues: CASSRLGETQYF. As DNA, the CDR3 is TGTGCCAGCAGCCGGCTTGGGGAGACCCAGTACTTC.

The chain recombines TRBV13 with TRBJ2-3; D unresolved. CDR1 PRHDT and CDR2 FYEKMQ come from the germline V gene (reference sequence). V lost 0 bases and J lost 2, with 12 bases in between. CDR3 size: 16 residues. The CDR3 protein is CASSLGAPSNTDTQYF. DNA of the CDR3: TGTGCCAGCAGCTTAGGAGCGCCGAGTAACACAGATACGCAGTATTTT.

The chain is built from TRBV5-6 and TRBJ2-5, with 8 bases aligning to TRBD1. Germline V lookup: CDR1 SGHDT, CDR2 YYEEEE. Trimming cost V 6 bases and J 5 bases; bases outside gene matches: 12. The CDR3 is 15 residues long. This chain's CDR3 is CASTRGDRREETQYF. Written as DNA, the CDR3 is TGTGCCAGCACCCGAGGGGACAGGAGGGAGGAGACCCAGTACTTC.

In this sample, this clone turned up once. The rearrangement links TRBV7-9 to TRBJ2-5; TRBD1 matches at 12 bases. V lost 0 bases to trimming and J lost 4 bases; unmatched junction nucleotides: 6. The CDR3 runs to 17 residues. From germline, CDR1 is SEHNR and CDR2 FQNEAQ (reference sequence). The CDR3 DNA reads TGTGCCAGCAGCTTAGCGCCCGGGACAGGGGGCTCAGAGACCCAGTACTTC. Translation gives CASSLAPGTGGSETQYF.

The chain has TRBV27 and TRBJ2-1, with TRBD1 as a possible D gene (6 bases). V was cut by 5 bases and J by 7 bases, with 24 bases left in between. The CDR3 is made up of 17 amino acids. Germline-derived CDR1 and CDR2 are MNHEY and SMNVEV (reference sequence). The CDR3 is CASSPASGRPRGNEQFF. The CDR3 nucleotides read TGTGCCAGCAGTCCCGCCTCTGGAAGGCCGAGGGGGAATGAGCAGTTCTTC.

This rearrangement joins TRBV28 to TRBJ1-1; 7 bases match TRBD1. CDR1 is MDHEN and CDR2 is SYDVKM in the germline V gene. Trimming at V came to 5 bases and at J to 0 bases, leaving 6 bases not matched to a gene. The CDR3 length is 15 residues. CDR3 nucleotide sequence: TGTGCCAGCAGTCATCGACAGGGATTGAACACTGAAGCTTTCTTT. Protein: CASSHRQGLNTEAFF. The variable domain in full, with the rest retrieved from reference TRBV28 and TRBJ1-1, is DVKVTQSSRYLVKRTGEKVFLECVQDMDHENMFWYRQDPGLGLRLIYFSYDVKMKEKGDIPEGYSVSREKKERFSLILESASTNQTSMYLCASSHRQGLNTEAFFGQGTRLTVV.

The CDR3: CASSLGRDQQQYF. The CDR3 DNA reads as TGTGCCAGCAGCTTAGGCAGGGATCAGCAGCAGTACTTC. This sequence joins TRBV7-2 and TRBJ2-5; D possibly corresponds to TRBD1 (5 bases). This CDR3 is built from 13 residues. Trimming removed 1 base at V and 11 bases at J, with 14 bases between. Germline assignment: CDR1 SGHTA and CDR2 FQGNSA.

This clone appeared once. The CDR3 nucleotides read TGTGCCAGCTCACCCAATCGGGACGGATGGAACTATGGCTACACCTTC. Amino acids: CASSPNRDGWNYGYTF. The V gene is TRBV18, the J gene TRBJ1-2, with D maybe TRBD1 (5 bases). Germline V gene sequence: CDR1 KGHSH, CDR2 LQKENI. V was cut by 3 bases and J by 2 bases, with 16 bases left in between. The CDR3 has 16 residues.

This clone appeared a few times. This chain joins TRBV6-5 and TRBJ1-4; TRBD1 matches 8 bases. The CDR3 length is 14 residues. Germline V lookup: CDR1 MNHEY, CDR2 SVGAGI. The ends lost 0 bases at V and 10 bases at J; junction bases unmatched: 4. The CDR3 protein is CASSYSPGGGKLFF. The CDR3 bases are TGTGCCAGCAGTTACTCGCCAGGGGGCGGAAAACTGTTTTTT.

The chain links TRBV29-1 to TRBJ2-7; 9 bases fit TRBD2. V was pared by 8 bases and J by 2 bases, with 10 bases of the junction left unmatched. Germline loops: CDR1 SQVTM, CDR2 ANQGSEA. The CDR3 is 14 amino acids. The CDR3 bases are TGCAGCATAATAGCGGGAGTCCCCCCCTACGAGCAGTACTTC. It codes for CSIIAGVPPYEQYF.

This clone was observed a handful of times. J is TRBJ1-1 and V is TRBV2; possibly TRBD1 for D (5 bases). Germline V gives CDR1 SNHLY, CDR2 FYNNEI. The CDR3 spans 12 residues. Trimming shortened V by 8 bases and J by 1 base, and 8 bases separated the two germline ends. The CDR3 is CASGDGNTEAFF. The DNA of the CDR3 is TGTGCCAGCGGGGACGGGAACACTGAAGCTTTCTTT.

The chain joins TRBV11-2 to TRBJ1-6; perhaps TRBD1 as D (5 bases). The CDR3 is 15 residues long. CDR1 and CDR2 from the germline V gene are SGHAT and FQNNGV. Trimming took 5 bases from V and 6 from J, leaving 14 bases between them. The CDR3 coding sequence is TGTGCCAGCAGCCGGGGGACTCTTGTTAATTCACCCCTCCACTTT. Translation gives CASSRGTLVNSPLHF.

This clone was seen a few times. The identical CDR3 is also encoded by other nucleotide sequences in the sample. The CDR3 region is CASSLYGNYGYTF. The DNA for the CDR3 is TGCGCCAGCAGCTTGTACGGGAACTATGGCTACACCTTC. The chain joins TRBV5-1 to TRBJ1-2; D gene uncertain. This CDR3 is built from 13 residues. Germline values: CDR1 SGHRS, CDR2 YFSETQ. V was trimmed by 1 base and J by 2 bases, leaving 6 bases between them.

The CDR3 DNA sequence: TGTGCCAGCGGATCCGGGACAATCGACGAGCAGTACTTC. Protein sequence: CASGSGTIDEQYF. V and J are TRBV7-9 and TRBJ2-5; D may be TRBD1 (6 bases). TRBJ2-7 matches the DNA end more closely, so the J call is doubtful. The length of the CDR3 is 13 residues. Germline V lookup: CDR1 SEHNR, CDR2 FQNEAQ (reference sequence).

The gene calls are TRBV7-2 and TRBJ2-1, with 7 nucleotides matching TRBD2. V shed 0 bases, J shed 2 bases, and the junction held 4 bases outside the gene matches. Germline V gives CDR1 SGHTA, CDR2 FQGNSA. The CDR3 runs 16 residues. CDR3 amino acids: CASSLAFAGAYNEQFF. The CDR3 DNA follows: TGTGCCAGCAGCTTAGCGTTTGCGGGGGCCTACAATGAGCAGTTCTTC.

Comment on this clone: Other DNA sequences of this sample code for an identical CDR3. This chain uses TRBV5-1 with TRBJ2-6; D perhaps matches TRBD2 (5 bases). Trimming removed 0 bases from V and 4 bases from J, with 8 bases in between. The CDR3 is 15 residues long. CDR1 and CDR2 (germline): SGHRS, YFSETQ. The CDR3 loop is CASSLVEAGANVLTF. Here the CDR3 DNA reads TGCGCCAGCAGCTTGGTGGAGGCAGGGGCCAACGTCCTGACTTTC.

The V and J genes are TRBV28 and TRBJ1-5; D may be TRBD1 (6 bases). This CDR3 has 15 residues. Germline V lookup: CDR1 MDHEN, CDR2 SYDVKM. V was clipped by 6 bases and J by 3 bases, with 15 bases between them. The CDR3 sequence: CASSDPGQNNQPQHF. The CDR3 DNA is TGTGCCAGCAGCGACCCGGGACAAAACAATCAGCCCCAGCATTTT.

This sequence joins TRBV5-8 and TRBJ2-5; 9 bases line up with TRBD2. There are 15 residues in the CDR3. V lost 0 bases to trimming and J lost 4 bases; unmatched junction nucleotides: 4. Germline V gene lookup returns CDR1 SGHTS and CDR2 YDEGEE. The CDR3 nucleotides read TGTGCCAGCAGCTTGGTGCGGGAGGGCCCAGAGACCCAGTACTTC. It translates to CASSLVREGPETQYF.